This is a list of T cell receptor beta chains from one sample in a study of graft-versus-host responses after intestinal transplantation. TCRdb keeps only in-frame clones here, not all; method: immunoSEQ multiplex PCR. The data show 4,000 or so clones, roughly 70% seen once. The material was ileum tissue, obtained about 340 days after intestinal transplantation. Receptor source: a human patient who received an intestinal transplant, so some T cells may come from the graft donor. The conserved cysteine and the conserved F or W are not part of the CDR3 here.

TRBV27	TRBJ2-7	ASSSSGDSYEQY
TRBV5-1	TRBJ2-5	ASSLDSLQETQY
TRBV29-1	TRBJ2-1	SVEWPRGSDEQF
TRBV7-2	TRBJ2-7	ASSPRVQGWSSYEQY
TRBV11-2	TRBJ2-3	ASSLAGSPDTQY
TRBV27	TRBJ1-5	ASSNTVNQPQH
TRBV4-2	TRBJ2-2	ASSQVTGSASGSTGELF
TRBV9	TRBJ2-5	ASSVGLAEETQY
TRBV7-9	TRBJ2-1	ASRRGASSYNEQF
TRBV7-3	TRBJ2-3	ASSLLAGGTTDTQY
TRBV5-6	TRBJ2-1	ASSLAPGVAYNEQF
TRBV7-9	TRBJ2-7	ASSLSASTYEQY
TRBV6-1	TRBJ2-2	ASSGGQGTGELF
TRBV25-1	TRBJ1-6	ASSESGQGNSPLH
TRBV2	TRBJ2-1	ASSVRTGAHNEQF
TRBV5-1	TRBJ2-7	ASSRTSTSYEQY
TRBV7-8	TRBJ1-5	ASSTHQKPQH
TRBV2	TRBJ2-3	ASSDYPDTQY
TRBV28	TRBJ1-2	ASSLSGQGEGGGYT
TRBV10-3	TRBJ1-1	AISDRVNTEAF
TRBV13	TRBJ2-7	ASSSLGRRYEQY
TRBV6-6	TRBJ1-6	ASSRQGYNSPLH